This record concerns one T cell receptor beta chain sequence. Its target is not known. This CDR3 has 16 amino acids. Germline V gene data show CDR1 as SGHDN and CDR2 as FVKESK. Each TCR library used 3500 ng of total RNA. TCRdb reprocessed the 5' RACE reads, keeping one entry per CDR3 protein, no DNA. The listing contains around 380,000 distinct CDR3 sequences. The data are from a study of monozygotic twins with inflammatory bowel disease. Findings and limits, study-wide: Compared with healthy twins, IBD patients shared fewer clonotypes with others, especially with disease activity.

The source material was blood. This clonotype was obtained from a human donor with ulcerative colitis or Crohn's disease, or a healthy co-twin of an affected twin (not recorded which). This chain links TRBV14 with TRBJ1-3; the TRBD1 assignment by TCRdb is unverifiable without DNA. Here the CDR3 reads CASSPTGPPGGNTIYF.